These 32 T cell receptor beta chains came from one sample sequenced in a study of blood T cells in healthy people across ages. The use of a sample-barcoded 5' primer and a J-beta primer mix characterized a second PCR of about 6 to 12 cycles. Via MiXCR, TCRdb re-called the 5' RACE reads, giving one row per CDR3 protein. In the table there are about 1.8 million distinct CDR3 sequences, 40% to 55% of which are singletons. The sequenced sample consisted of blood. These receptors all come from a woman aged 40 to 50 in good health.

This clonotype was counted between two and nine times. This sequence joins TRBV7-2 and TRBJ1-5; D uncertain. CDR3 size: 12 residues. Trimming cost V 1 base and J 9 bases, with 7 bases left between them. CDR1 is SGHTA and CDR2 is FQGNSA in the germline V gene. The CDR3 spells CASSLVRSPQHF. CDR3 DNA sequence: TGTGCCAGCAGCTTAGTTCGGTCGCCCCAGCATTTT.

This chain joins TRBV4-3 and TRBJ2-5; D assignment may be TRBD1 or TRBD2 (5 bases each). This CDR3 is 15 amino acids long. Germline V lookup: CDR1 LGHNA, CDR2 YSLEER. The V and J ends lost 0 bases and 4 bases respectively, with 12 bases between them. CDR3 residues: CASSQDPGRAETQYF. The CDR3 coding sequence is TGCGCCAGCAGCCAAGATCCGGGGCGGGCAGAGACCCAGTACTTC.

The V call is TRBV9, the J call TRBJ2-7; D is uncertain. The CDR3 is made up of 15 amino acids. Germline-derived CDR1 and CDR2 are SGDLS and YYNGEE. V shed 0 bases and J shed 1 base, with 11 bases lying between them. The DNA for the CDR3 is TGTGCCAGCAGCGTAGAGTTCGGCAGTTCCTACGAGCAGTACTTC. Protein product: CASSVEFGSSYEQYF.

The chain carries TRBV6-2 or TRBV6-3 and TRBJ2-5, with D possibly matching TRBD1 (5 bases). The CDR3 is made up of 15 amino acids. Germline V CDR1 and CDR2: MNHEY, SVGEGT. The V gene lost 5 bases and the J gene lost 5 bases, with 18 bases spanning the gap. The CDR3 sequence: CASSLQGRVRETQYF. CDR3 in DNA: TGTGCCAGCAGTCTTCAGGGCCGTGTTAGGGAGACCCAGTACTTC.

The chain joins TRBV28 to TRBJ2-7; D call uncertain. The CDR3 spans 13 residues. CDR1 and CDR2 from the germline V gene are MDHEN and SYDVKM. Deletions cut 5 bases from V and 2 bases from J, with 10 bases between. CDR3: CASSRHVAYEQYF. Written as DNA, the CDR3 is TGTGCCAGCAGTAGACACGTGGCCTACGAGCAGTACTTC.

There are many counts of this clonotype. The rearrangement uses TRBV5-6 and TRBJ2-7, with TRBD1 as a possible D gene (5 bases). Germline values: CDR1 SGHDT, CDR2 YYEEEE. This CDR3 comprises 13 residues. The germline V and J ends were trimmed by 5 bases and 2 bases, with 11 bases remaining between them. The CDR3 protein is CASSAGSAYEQYF. The CDR3 DNA reads as TGTGCCAGCAGTGCAGGGTCGGCCTACGAGCAGTACTTC.

This clonotype occurred a few times. The chain recombines TRBV12-3 or TRBV12-4 with TRBJ2-1; perhaps TRBD1 as D (6 bases). The V end was cut by 5 bases, the J end by 6 bases, with 14 bases between. This CDR3 is built from 14 residues. CDR3 sequence (DNA): TGTGCCAGCAGTCTTGACAGGCTCTCCAATGAGCAGTTCTTC. It codes for CASSLDRLSNEQFF.

The chain employs TRBV5-6 and TRBJ1-5; no definite D call. The germline V and J ends were trimmed by 0 bases and 6 bases, with 7 bases remaining between them. Germline V CDR1 and CDR2: SGHDT, YYEEEE. This CDR3 has 13 residues. The CDR3 sequence: CASSLGEIQPQHF. DNA of the CDR3: TGTGCCAGCAGCTTGGGGGAAATTCAGCCCCAGCATTTT.

This chain uses TRBV15 with TRBJ1-2, with no clear D. Trimming took 5 bases from V and 4 from J, leaving 14 bases between them. Germline CDR1 reads LNHNV; CDR2 reads YYDKDF (reference sequence). CDR3 length: 14 residues. CDR3 nucleotide sequence: TGTGCCACCAGCGGACCGGAGACACCCTATGGCTACACCTTC. Translating gives CATSGPETPYGYTF.

This clonotype turned up a few times. This rearrangement joins TRBV27 to TRBJ2-4; TRBD2 might be the D (6 bases). The CDR3 consists of 13 residues. Trimming cost V 1 base and J 13 bases, with 14 bases left between them. Germline V gene lookup returns CDR1 MNHEY and CDR2 SMNVEV (reference sequence). The DNA for the CDR3 is TGTGCCAGCAGTTTATATGTGGTTCGGGAGCAGTACTTC. Its translation: CASSLYVVREQYF.

Notes on this clonotype: Mismatch with germline at one junction end may stem from a read error. The chain joins TRBV24-1 to TRBJ2-5; D might be TRBD2 (6 bases). This CDR3 comprises 13 residues. CDR1 KGHDR and CDR2 SFDVKD come from the germline V gene. The CDR3 here is CATTTGLQESQYF. Written as DNA, the CDR3 is TGTGCCACCACAACGGGACTGCAAGAGTCCCAGTACTTC.

This chain's CDR3 is CASSPPGGETQFF. The CDR3 DNA sequence: TGTGCCAGCAGCCCCCCAGGTGGAGAGACCCAGTTCTTC. The chain uses TRBV7-2 and TRBJ2-5; the D is unclear. The J call could be wrong; TRBJ2-1 is a better fit for the DNA end. The CDR3 is 13 amino acids. Germline assignment: CDR1 SGHTA and CDR2 FQGNSA.

This clonotype was seen a few times. The CDR3: CASSPGTSYGYTF. CDR3 coding DNA: TGTGCCAGCAGTCCCGGGACATCATATGGCTACACCTTC. This chain uses TRBV6-6 with TRBJ1-2; a weak D match, TRBD1 (6 bases). There are 13 residues in the CDR3. V was trimmed by 5 bases and J by 5 bases, leaving 12 bases between them. Germline V gives CDR1 MNHNY, CDR2 SVGAGI (reference sequence).

The rearrangement links TRBV4-1 to TRBJ2-1; D gene ambiguous. Germline assignment: CDR1 MGHRA and CDR2 YSYEKL. This CDR3 comprises 13 residues. Trimming pared 5 bases from V and 7 bases from J, leaving 12 bases between. The CDR3 bases are TGCGCCAGCAGCGGGTGGGTGGAAAATGAGCAGTTCTTC. Protein product: CASSGWVENEQFF.

This clonotype was seen more than once but under ten times. The gene calls are TRBV10-3 and TRBJ1-2; a possible D gene is TRBD1 (6 bases). Germline CDR1 reads ENHRY; CDR2 reads SYGVKD. This CDR3 has 13 amino acids. V lost 2 bases and J 4 bases, leaving 8 bases between the germline ends. This chain's CDR3 is CAISEGQSYGYTF. CDR3 sequence (DNA): TGTGCCATCAGTGAGGGACAGAGCTATGGCTACACCTTC.

The chain carries TRBV14 and TRBJ2-6; D uncertain. V was clipped by 4 bases and J by 4 bases, with 11 bases between them. Germline loops: CDR1 SGHDN, CDR2 FVKESK. The CDR3 extends over 15 amino acids. CDR3 in DNA: TGTGCCAGCAGCCGGACCGCCGTGGGGGCCAACGTCCTGACTTTC. It translates to CASSRTAVGANVLTF.

Only one count was recorded for this clonotype. The chain recombines TRBV6-2 or TRBV6-3 with TRBJ2-1, with 9 nucleotides matching TRBD2. The CDR3 covers 14 residues. Germline CDR1 and CDR2: MNHEY and SVGEGT. V dropped 7 bases and J dropped 8; count of bases not matched to a gene: 9. CDR3 sequence reads: CASNLAGAWDEQFF. In nucleotides, the CDR3 is TGTGCCAGCAACTTAGCGGGGGCCTGGGATGAGCAGTTCTTC.

This sequence joins TRBV24-1 and TRBJ2-2, with 7 bases lining up with TRBD1. The germline CDR1 and CDR2 sequences are KGHDR and SFDVKD. The CDR3 is 15 amino acids. Trimming cost V 4 bases and J 6 bases; bases outside gene matches: 7. DNA for the CDR3: TGTGCCACCAGTGAACCCGGACAGGCCCCCGGGGAGCTGTTTTTT. It yields the protein CATSEPGQAPGELFF.

This chain connects TRBV11-2 to TRBJ2-3, with 8 bases that match TRBD2. Germline V CDR1 and CDR2: SGHAT, FQNNGV. This CDR3 spans 16 amino acids. Trimming cost V 5 bases and J 0 bases; bases outside gene matches: 7. CDR3 sequence: CASSRSSGVSTDTQYF. Here the CDR3 DNA reads TGTGCCAGCAGCCGTAGTAGCGGGGTGAGCACAGATACGCAGTATTTT.

This sequence joins TRBV20-1 and TRBJ1-5; D is unclear. CDR1 DFQATT and CDR2 SNEGSKA come from the germline V gene (reference sequence). Trimming shortened V by 3 bases and J by 4 bases, and 10 bases separated the two germline ends. The CDR3 totals 13 residues. The CDR3 nucleotides read TGCAGTGCTAGTTTGGCAGAGAATCAGCCCCAGCATTTT. Translating gives CSASLAENQPQHF.

This clonotype was detected a few times. CDR3 DNA: TGTGCCAGCAGCTTTCAAAGTGGATTCCCGTCTAACTATGGCTACACCTTC. Its translation: CASSFQSGFPSNYGYTF. The chain recombines TRBV7-2 with TRBJ1-2; D is unclear. This CDR3 contains 17 residues. The V end was cut by 3 bases, the J end by 0 bases, with 17 bases between. Germline CDR1 reads SGHTA; CDR2 reads FQGNSA.

DNA of the CDR3: TGTGCCAGCAGCTTTACCCAGACAGGGGAGGTCTACGGCTACACCTTC. Residues: CASSFTQTGEVYGYTF. The V and J genes are TRBV6-5 and TRBJ1-2; 8 bases map to TRBD1. V dropped 6 bases and J dropped 8; count of bases not matched to a gene: 17. In germline, CDR1 is MNHEY, CDR2 SVGAGI. This CDR3 spans 16 amino acids.

This clonotype was counted between two and nine times. The chain couples TRBV27 to TRBJ2-5; tentative D call: TRBD2 (7 bases). This CDR3 has 15 residues. V lost 4 bases and J 2 bases, leaving 14 bases between the germline ends. Germline V gene data show CDR1 as MNHEY and CDR2 as SMNVEV (reference sequence). The DNA of the CDR3 is TGTGCCAGCAGTTCAGCGGGACAAATACAAGAGACCCAGTACTTC. As protein: CASSSAGQIQETQYF.

In its sample, this clonotype was seen a few times. The rearrangement links TRBV7-2 to TRBJ2-5; D is uncertain. The CDR3 is made up of 11 amino acids. The V gene's germline CDR1 is SGHTA and CDR2 FQGNSA. The V end was cut by 5 bases, the J end by 5 bases, with 6 bases between. CDR3 nucleotides: TGTGCCAGCAGCCCTTGGGAGACCCAGTACTTC. This codes for CASSPWETQYF.

V gene TRBV24-1 combines with J gene TRBJ2-1, with 9 bases that match TRBD1. Germline values: CDR1 KGHDR, CDR2 SFDVKD. This CDR3 contains 13 residues. V shed 9 bases, J shed 1 base, and the junction held 0 bases outside the gene matches. The CDR3 is CATGQGSYNEQFF. For the CDR3, the DNA is TGTGCCACCGGACAGGGGTCCTACAATGAGCAGTTCTTC.

The chain carries TRBV3-1 and TRBJ2-1, with 9 positions matching TRBD2. V shed 4 bases, J shed 5 bases, and the junction held 9 bases outside the gene matches. Germline-derived CDR1 and CDR2 are LGHDT and YNNKEL (reference sequence). CDR3 length: 16 amino acids. The CDR3 DNA follows: TGTGCCAGCAGCCCCACTATGGCGGGGGGGAACAATGAGCAGTTCTTC. Encoded protein: CASSPTMAGGNNEQFF.

The chain joins TRBV10-1 to TRBJ2-1, with TRBD2 matching over 11 bases. Germline CDR1 WNHNN, CDR2 SYGVQD (reference sequence). CDR3 length: 13 residues. Germline trimming cut 6 bases from V and 8 bases from J; bases unmatched to any gene: 3. CDR3 residues: CASSLGLADEQFF. CDR3 DNA: TGCGCCAGCAGCTTGGGACTAGCGGATGAGCAGTTCTTC.

This clonotype has more than one count but fewer than ten. The J gene is TRBJ2-3, the V gene TRBV20-1; 7 bases match TRBD2. The CDR3 runs to 14 residues. V gave up 3 bases and J gave up 5 bases; unmatched junction bases: 8. CDR1 is DFQATT, CDR2 SNEGSKA, per germline (reference sequence). CDR3: CSAREAGTKDTQYF. The CDR3 DNA reads TGCAGTGCTAGGGAAGCGGGGACCAAAGATACGCAGTATTTT.

V and J are TRBV20-1 and TRBJ1-2; D perhaps matches TRBD1 (5 bases). CDR3 length equals 15 residues. Trimming left V 0 bases short and J 3 bases short, with 14 bases between. Germline CDR1 and CDR2: DFQATT and SNEGSKA (reference sequence). The CDR3 loop is CSARDSGSSDYGYTF. The CDR3 DNA reads TGCAGTGCTAGAGATTCAGGGTCTAGCGACTATGGCTACACCTTC.

This clonotype was seen once. V is TRBV6-6 and J is TRBJ2-6, with D unclear. V was pared by 8 bases and J by 2 bases, with 13 bases between. This CDR3 is 15 amino acids long. CDR1 is MNHNY, CDR2 SVGAGI, per germline (reference sequence). The chain's CDR3 is CASGKQSTGANVLTF. The CDR3 DNA sequence: TGTGCCAGCGGTAAACAGAGCACTGGGGCCAACGTCCTGACTTTC.

The table lists this clonotype with a count of one. The V gene is TRBV11-2, the J gene TRBJ2-3; 8 bases are a match to TRBD2. After removal of 6 bases from V and 0 bases from J, the junction contained 23 bases not matched to a gene. In germline, CDR1 is SGHAT, CDR2 FQNNGV. The CDR3 extends over 21 amino acids. DNA of the CDR3: TGTGCCAGCAGAAACCGACTAGGGGGGGGCGGGGGGACTTTTAGCACAGATACGCAGTATTTT. Translated: CASRNRLGGGGGTFSTDTQYF. The whole variable domain, remainder taken from reference TRBV11-2 and TRBJ2-3, is EAGVAQSPRYKIIEKRQSVAFWCNPISGHATLYWYQQILGQGPKLLIQFQNNGVVDDSQLPKDRFSAERLKGVDSTLKIQPAKLEDSAVYLCASRNRLGGGGGTFSTDTQYFGPGTRLTVL.

This clonotype was seen a handful of times. The J gene is TRBJ2-3, the V gene TRBV20-1; 12 bases line up with TRBD1. The CDR3 has 12 residues. V shed 5 bases and J 14 bases; nucleotides not matched to a gene: 8. The germline gives CDR1 DFQATT, CDR2 SNEGSKA (reference sequence). Written as DNA, the CDR3 is TGCAGTGCTCCCTGGGACAGGGGGCGCGTGTATTTT. Translation: CSAPWDRGRVYF.